These 12 T cell receptor beta chains were sequenced from one sample in a study of T-cell reconstitution after alpha-beta-depleted transplantation in children. A TCRbeta library incorporating unique molecular identifiers was prepared. TCRdb analysed the PCR reads with MiXCR anew, one entry per CDR3 protein. Seen here are about 300,000 distinct CDR3 sequences, 10% observed once, and the top ten hold 7.5%. Source: PBMCs, taken before TCRalphabeta/CD19-depleted stem cell transplant. The receptor set was obtained from a boy less than two years old with acute myeloid leukemia, due to receive a stem cell transplant.

V and J are TRBV12-3 or TRBV12-4 and TRBJ2-7; 8 nucleotides agree with TRBD2. V trimming: 5 bases; J trimming: 6 bases; junction bases outside the gene matches: 12. The CDR3 runs to 15 residues. The CDR3 sequence is CASSPGGGRPGEQYF. CDR3 coding DNA: TGTGCCAGCAGTCCGGGGGGGGGGAGGCCAGGCGAGCAGTACTTC.

This clonotype was detected ten times or more. For the CDR3, the DNA is TGTGCCACCAGATGGGAGGTTGAGGGGGAGCTGTTTTTT. Translation gives CATRWEVEGELFF. The chain combines TRBV15 with TRBJ2-2; possible D gene TRBD2, 6 bases. Germline V gives CDR1 LNHNV, CDR2 YYDKDF (reference sequence). The CDR3 contains 13 residues. V lost 6 bases to trimming and J lost 8 bases, with 13 bases between them.

This chain links TRBV7-8 with TRBJ2-3; 11 bases line up with TRBD1. CDR1 is SGHVS, CDR2 FQNEAQ, per germline. The CDR3 is 16 residues long. V lost 1 base to trimming and J lost 4 bases; unmatched junction nucleotides: 4. CDR3 residues: CASSLGRTGGSDTQYF. The CDR3 DNA follows: TGTGCCAGCAGCTTAGGACGGACAGGGGGCTCAGATACGCAGTATTTT.

This clonotype appeared many times. The rearrangement joins TRBV5-1 to TRBJ2-1; 10 bases line up with TRBD1. CDR3 size: 14 residues. Per germline, CDR1 SGHRS and CDR2 YFSETQ. V shed 1 base and J 7 bases; nucleotides not matched to a gene: 2. The CDR3 DNA reads TGCGCCAGCAGCTTGCCGGGACAGGGGAATGAGCAGTTCTTC. It encodes CASSLPGQGNEQFF.

The gene calls are TRBV12-5 and TRBJ1-1; D is uncertain. This CDR3 region has 16 residues. V was shortened by 0 bases and J by 3 bases, with 14 bases between the two germline ends. Germline lookup yields CDR1 LGHNT and CDR2 FRNRAP. The CDR3 nucleotides read TGTGCTAGTGGTTTGGTACCCCCACGTTGGGACACTGAAGCTTTCTTT. It yields the protein CASGLVPPRWDTEAFF.

At least ten counts were recorded for this clonotype. This chain uses TRBV28 with TRBJ1-6; D may be TRBD1 (6 bases). The V end lost 2 bases, the J end lost 6 bases, and 14 bases lay between the germline ends. Per germline, CDR1 MDHEN and CDR2 SYDVKM. This CDR3 is built from 16 residues. Here the CDR3 DNA reads TGTGCCAGCAGTTTAGGGGTGGGACAACGTAATTCACCCCTCCACTTT. Its translation is CASSLGVGQRNSPLHF.

Ten or more counts support this clonotype. The V and J genes are TRBV20-1 and TRBJ2-1; 9 bases are a match to TRBD2. The CDR3 runs to 16 residues. CDR1 and CDR2 (germline): DFQATT, SNEGSKA (reference sequence). V shed 4 bases and J 2 bases; nucleotides not matched to a gene: 9. The DNA for the CDR3 is TGCAGTGCTAATGAAGACGGGACTAGCACCTACAATGAGCAGTTCTTC. Translation gives CSANEDGTSTYNEQFF.

This clonotype was counted many times. The chain recombines TRBV19 with TRBJ2-2; a possible D gene is TRBD1 (6 bases). CDR3 length equals 13 residues. Germline lookup yields CDR1 LNHDA and CDR2 SQIVND (reference sequence). V shed 7 bases and J shed 5 bases, with 11 bases lying between them. For the CDR3, the DNA is TGTGCCAGTACCCCTACAGGGACCGGGGAGCTGTTTTTT. Translating it yields CASTPTGTGELFF.

This clonotype was detected many times. The chain carries TRBV29-1 and TRBJ1-2; TRBD1 aligns across 9 bases. V trimming: 7 bases; J trimming: 4 bases; junction bases outside the gene matches: 7. The CDR3 is made up of 13 amino acids. Germline CDR1 SQVTM, CDR2 ANQGSEA. The CDR3 sequence is CSATPGQGYGYTF. CDR3 nucleotide sequence: TGCAGCGCTACACCGGGACAGGGCTATGGCTACACCTTC.

Concerning this clonotype: Possible read error: a much larger clone is one base away. The rearrangement joins TRBV6-1 to TRBJ2-3, with D maybe TRBD2 (5 bases). CDR1 and CDR2 (germline): MNHNS, SASEGT. This CDR3 contains 15 residues. The CDR3 DNA follows: TGTGCCAGCAGAACGGGGATATCTAGCACAGATACGCCGTATTTT. The encoded protein is CASRTGISSTDTPYF.

The table lists this clonotype with many counts. The chain couples TRBV6-5 to TRBJ1-2, with TRBD1 identical over 7 bases. The CDR3 is made up of 17 amino acids. Per germline, CDR1 MNHEY and CDR2 SVGAGI. J was trimmed by 6 bases and V by 4 bases; bases with no gene match: 17. The CDR3 loop is CASSSRDSYVPVNGYTF. DNA for the CDR3: TGTGCCAGCAGTTCCCGGGACAGCTATGTTCCCGTAAATGGCTACACCTTC.

This clonotype was seen once. At one end the junction does not follow the germline gene, possibly because of a read error. CDR3: CGTSDLRTGGVNEQFF. The DNA of the CDR3 is TGTGGCACCAGTGATCTGCGGACAGGGGGGGTAAATGAGCAGTTCTTC. J is TRBJ2-1 and V is TRBV24-1; 10 bases match TRBD1. The CDR3 is 16 residues long. The V gene's germline CDR1 is KGHDR and CDR2 SFDVKD.